This is a list of T cell receptor beta chains from one sample in a study of radiotherapy plus CTLA-4 blockade in lung cancer. Some clones are missing from TCRdb's copy, which holds only in-frame ones; the method was immunoSEQ multiplex PCR. The table includes approximately 80,000 clones, 84% detected once. Sample: peripheral blood, taken from a patient treated with radiotherapy plus ipilimumab. Receptors were obtained from a human donor with non-small cell lung cancer who had stable disease on radiotherapy plus ipilimumab. Both conserved end residues are part of each CDR3. The order of the fields is clone size, D gene, J gene, V gene, CDR3 DNA, CDR3 protein. A D gene is named only where the DNA matches it firmly. Clone size, where shown, is once, few, many, or a class for clones that have expanded.

size: NA
D: NA
J: TRBJ1-1
V: TRBV9
DNA: TGTGCCAGCAGCGTAGGGGGTGGCAGACTGAACACTGAAGCTTTCTTT
CDR3: CASSVGGGRLNTEAFF

size: NA
D: NA
J: TRBJ2-1
V: TRBV9
DNA: TGTGCCAGCAGCGGAGATAGGCTAAGCTCCTACAATGAGCAGTTCTTC
CDR3: CASSGDRLSSYNEQFF

size: NA
D: TRBD1
J: TRBJ1-4
V: TRBV7-2
DNA: TGTGCCAGCAGCTTCGACAGGGGTACTAATGAAAAACTGTTTTTT
CDR3: CASSFDRGTNEKLFF

size: NA
D: NA
J: TRBJ1-1
V: TRBV6-5
DNA: TGTGCCAGCAGTCCCACTAACAGGGACACTGAAGCTTTCTTT
CDR3: CASSPTNRDTEAFF

size: once
D: TRBD2
J: TRBJ2-3
V: TRBV28
DNA: TGTGCCAGCAGCCGGGGGGGGCAAGGCACAGATACGCAGTATTTT
CDR3: CASSRGGQGTDTQYF

size: NA
D: NA
J: TRBJ2-7
V: TRBV7-3
DNA: TGTGCCAGCAGCCCGACTTGGGACGGAGGTTGGGACGAGCAGTACTTC
CDR3: CASSPTWDGGWDEQYF

size: NA
D: NA
J: TRBJ2-2
V: TRBV10-2
DNA: TGCGCCAGCATGATCCAAATAACCGGGGAGCTGTTTTTT
CDR3: CASMIQITGELFF

size: once
D: NA
J: TRBJ1-2
V: TRBV7-9
DNA: TGTGCCAGCAGCTTCCCTCGCGGCGGCTACACCTTC
CDR3: CASSFPRGGYTF

size: few
D: NA
J: TRBJ1-3
V: TRBV7-3
DNA: TGTGCCAGCAGCTTAACGGGCTCTGGAAACACCATATATTTT
CDR3: CASSLTGSGNTIYF

size: NA
D: TRBD1
J: TRBJ1-3
V: TRBV11-2
DNA: TGTGCCAGCAGCTTGGACAGGGGAGCAGGAAACACCATATATTTT
CDR3: CASSLDRGAGNTIYF